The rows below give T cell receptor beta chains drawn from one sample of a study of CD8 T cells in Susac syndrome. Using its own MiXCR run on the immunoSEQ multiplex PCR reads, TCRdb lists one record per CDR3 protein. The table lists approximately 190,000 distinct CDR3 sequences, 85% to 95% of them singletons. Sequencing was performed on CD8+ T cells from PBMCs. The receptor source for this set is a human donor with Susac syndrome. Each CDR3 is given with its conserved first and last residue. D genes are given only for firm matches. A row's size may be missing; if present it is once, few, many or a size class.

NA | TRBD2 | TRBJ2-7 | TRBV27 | CASRGTSGSYEQYF | TGTGCCAGCAGGGGGACTAGCGGGAGTTACGAGCAGTACTTC
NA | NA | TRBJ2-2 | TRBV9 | CASAEADWAAGELFF | TGTGCCAGTGCGGAAGCGGACTGGGCGGCCGGGGAGCTGTTTTTT
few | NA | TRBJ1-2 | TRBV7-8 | CASSFGTDYGYTF | TGTGCCAGCAGCTTTGGGACTGACTATGGCTACACCTTC
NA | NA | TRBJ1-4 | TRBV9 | CASSVATLGPTNEKLFF | TGTGCCAGCAGCGTAGCTACTTTGGGGCCAACTAATGAAAAACTGTTTTTT
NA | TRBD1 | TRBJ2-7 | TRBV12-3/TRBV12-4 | CASSSGTEYYEQYF | TGTGCCAGCAGTTCCGGGACAGAGTACTACGAGCAGTACTTC
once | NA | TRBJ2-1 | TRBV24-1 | CATSDRSETYNEQFF | TGTGCCACCAGTGACCGAAGCGAGACCTACAATGAGCAGTTCTTC
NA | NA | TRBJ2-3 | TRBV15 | CATSQSADTQYF | TGTGCCACCTCTCAGTCAGCAGATACGCAGTATTTT
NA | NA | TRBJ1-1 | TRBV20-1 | CSARTPGGRNTEAFF | TGCAGTGCTCGAACTCCTGGGGGGCGGAACACTGAAGCTTTCTTT
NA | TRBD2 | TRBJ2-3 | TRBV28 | CASSPPQASGSSHTQYF | TGTGCCAGCAGTCCCCCCCAAGCTAGCGGGAGTTCACATACGCAGTATTTT
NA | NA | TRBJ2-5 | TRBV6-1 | CASSLIRQETQYF | TGTGCCAGCAGCCTAATCCGTCAAGAGACCCAGTACTTC
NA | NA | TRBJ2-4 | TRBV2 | CASSASRTGIGKNIQYF | TGTGCCAGCAGTGCTAGTCGTACAGGGATTGGCAAAAACATTCAGTACTTC
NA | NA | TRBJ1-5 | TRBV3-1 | CASSHGSLGQPQHF | TGTGCCAGCAGCCACGGATCCCTAGGCCAGCCCCAGCATTTT
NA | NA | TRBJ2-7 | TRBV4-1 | CASSLGREREQYF | TGCGCCAGCAGCCTTGGCAGGGAGAGAGAGCAGTACTTC
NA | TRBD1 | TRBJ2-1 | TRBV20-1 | CSAPIQGQYNEQFF | TGCAGTGCTCCCATACAGGGACAGTACAATGAGCAGTTCTTC
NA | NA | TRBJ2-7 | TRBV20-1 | CSARGTQGHDPYEQYF | TGCAGTGCTAGAGGAACCCAGGGGCATGACCCTTACGAGCAGTACTTC
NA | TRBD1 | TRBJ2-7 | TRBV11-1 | CASSARQGVYEQYF | TGTGCCAGCAGCGCCCGACAGGGTGTCTACGAGCAGTACTTC
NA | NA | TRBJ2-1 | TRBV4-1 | CASSISPGKNEQFF | TGCGCCAGCAGCATAAGCCCGGGGAAGAATGAGCAGTTCTTC
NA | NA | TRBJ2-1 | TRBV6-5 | CASSYYQGTGAEQFF | TGTGCCAGCAGTTACTATCAGGGGACGGGGGCTGAGCAGTTCTTC
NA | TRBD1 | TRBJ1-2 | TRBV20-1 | CSATRGREYGYTF | TGCAGTGCTACTAGGGGGCGCGAGTATGGCTACACCTTC
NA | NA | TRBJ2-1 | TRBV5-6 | CASSNPSGAETNNEQFF | TGTGCCAGCAGCAATCCTTCAGGGGCAGAAACCAACAATGAGCAGTTCTTC
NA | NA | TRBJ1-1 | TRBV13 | CASSFLGQSHAEAFF | TGTGCCAGCAGCTTTTTAGGACAGTCTCACGCTGAAGCTTTCTTT
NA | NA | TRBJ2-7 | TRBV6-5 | CASRQGFYEQYF | TGTGCCAGCAGACAGGGTTTCTACGAGCAGTACTTC
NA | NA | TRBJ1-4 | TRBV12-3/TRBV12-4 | CASSLQGYVDQDEKLFF | TGTGCCAGCAGTTTACAGGGTTACGTTGATCAGGATGAAAAACTGTTTTTT
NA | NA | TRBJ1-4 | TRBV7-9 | CASSLPAVWEKLFF | TGTGCCAGCAGCTTGCCGGCAGTTTGGGAAAAACTGTTTTTT
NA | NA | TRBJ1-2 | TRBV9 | CASSAPAGGVHGYTF | TGTGCCAGCAGCGCCCCGGCGGGGGGGGTTCACGGCTACACCTTC
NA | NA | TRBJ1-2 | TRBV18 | CASSAVGGIDGYTF | TGTGCCAGCTCAGCCGTCGGGGGGATTGATGGCTACACCTTC
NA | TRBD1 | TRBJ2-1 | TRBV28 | CASSYRGLGEQFF | TGTGCCAGCAGTTACAGGGGGCTGGGTGAGCAGTTCTTC
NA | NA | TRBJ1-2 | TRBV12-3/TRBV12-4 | CASSLGAVANYGYTF | TGTGCCAGCAGTTTAGGGGCAGTTGCTAACTATGGCTACACCTTC
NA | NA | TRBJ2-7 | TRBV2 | CASEDREATMEQYF | TGTGCCAGCGAAGACAGGGAGGCTACGATGGAGCAGTACTTC
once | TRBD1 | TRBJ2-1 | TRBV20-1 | CSASSDRNEQFF | TGCAGTGCTAGCTCGGACAGGAATGAGCAGTTCTTC
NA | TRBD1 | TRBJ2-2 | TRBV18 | CASSPPLQGAPGELFF | TGTGCCAGCTCACCACCGCTTCAGGGGGCGCCCGGGGAGCTGTTTTTT
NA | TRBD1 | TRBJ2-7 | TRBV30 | CAWSAYGQGSSYEQYF | TGTGCCTGGAGTGCCTATGGACAGGGTAGCTCCTACGAGCAGTACTTC
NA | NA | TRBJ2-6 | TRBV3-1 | CASSQETERNVLTF | TGTGCCAGCAGCCAAGAAACAGAACGCAACGTCCTGACTTTC
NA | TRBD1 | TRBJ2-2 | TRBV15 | CATSREVGTGGISGELFF | TGTGCCACCAGCAGAGAAGTGGGGACAGGGGGCATTAGCGGGGAGCTGTTTTTT
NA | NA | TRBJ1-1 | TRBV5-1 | CASSLSAWGEAFF | TGCGCCAGCAGCTTGTCGGCTTGGGGTGAAGCTTTCTTT
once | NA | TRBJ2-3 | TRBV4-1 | CASSRLLSTDTQYF | TGCGCCAGCAGCCGACTCCTTAGCACAGATACGCAGTATTTT
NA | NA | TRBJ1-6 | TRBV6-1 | CASSFGQTGYNSPLHF | TGTGCCAGCAGCTTCGGACAGACGGGTTATAATTCACCCCTCCACTTT
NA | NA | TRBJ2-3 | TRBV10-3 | CAIKGERPTDTQYF | TGTGCCATCAAGGGTGAACGGCCCACAGATACGCAGTATTTT
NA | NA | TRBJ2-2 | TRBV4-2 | CASSQELEGGPTGELFF | TGTGCCAGCAGCCAAGAGCTCGAGGGGGGGCCCACCGGGGAGCTGTTTTTT
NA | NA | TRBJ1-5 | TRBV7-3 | CASSAGPGQPQHF | TGTGCCAGCAGCGCCGGGCCAGGCCAGCCCCAGCATTTT
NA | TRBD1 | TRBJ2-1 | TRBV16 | CASSQKSGGNEQFF | TGTGCCAGCAGCCAAAAATCAGGGGGCAATGAGCAGTTCTTC
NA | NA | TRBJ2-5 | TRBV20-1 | CSARNPGGVQETQYF | TGCAGTGCTAGAAATCCCGGCGGGGTCCAAGAGACCCAGTACTTC
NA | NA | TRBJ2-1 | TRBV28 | CASRWGNEQFF | TGTGCCAGCAGGTGGGGGAATGAGCAGTTCTTC
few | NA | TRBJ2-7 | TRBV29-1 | CSVEDQDSYEQYF | TGCAGCGTTGAAGATCAGGACTCCTACGAGCAGTACTTC
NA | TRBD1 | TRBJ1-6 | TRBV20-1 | CSARSGGNYNSPLHF | TGCAGTGCTAGATCAGGGGGAAATTATAATTCACCCCTCCACTTT
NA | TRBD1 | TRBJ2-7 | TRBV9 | CASSVGGQATYEQYF | TGTGCCAGCAGCGTAGGGGGACAGGCAACCTACGAGCAGTACTTC
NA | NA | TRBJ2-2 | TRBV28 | CASSLIVGGPGELFF | TGTGCCAGCAGTCTCATTGTAGGAGGTCCCGGGGAGCTGTTTTTT
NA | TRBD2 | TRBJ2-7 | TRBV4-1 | CASSQVPSGSSYEQYF | TGCGCCAGCAGCCAAGTCCCTAGCGGGAGCTCCTACGAGCAGTACTTC
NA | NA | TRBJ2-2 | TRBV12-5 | CASGLVPGANTGELFF | TGTGCTAGTGGTTTGGTTCCTGGGGCGAACACCGGGGAGCTGTTTTTT
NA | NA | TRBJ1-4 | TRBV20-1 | CSARERATNEKLFF | TGCAGTGCTAGAGAAAGGGCAACTAATGAAAAACTGTTTTTT
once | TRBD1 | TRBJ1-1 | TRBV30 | CAWDRAGEPTEAFF | TGTGCCTGGGACAGGGCTGGAGAGCCCACTGAAGCTTTCTTT
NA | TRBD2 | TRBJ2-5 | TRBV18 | CASSPPGLAGRQQETQYF | TGTGCCAGCTCACCACCGGGACTAGCGGGGAGACAGCAAGAGACCCAGTACTTC
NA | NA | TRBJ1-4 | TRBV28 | CASSALREKLFF | TGTGCCAGCAGTGCCCTTAGGGAAAAACTGTTTTTT
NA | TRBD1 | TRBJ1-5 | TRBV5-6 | CASSALTGGNQPQHF | TGTGCCAGCAGCGCACTGACAGGGGGCAATCAGCCCCAGCATTTT
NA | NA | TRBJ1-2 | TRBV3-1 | CASSQDTVTDGYTF | TGTGCCAGCAGCCAAGATACGGTAACAGATGGCTACACCTTC
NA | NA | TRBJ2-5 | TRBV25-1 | CASSERGRVGGETQYF | TGTGCCAGCAGTGAACGCGGCAGGGTGGGTGGGGAGACCCAGTACTTC